This T cell receptor beta chain was identified in a study of tissue T cells after allogeneic stem cell transplantation. Study at large: Tissue samples with histologically apparent lymphocytes on H&E review were prioritized for sequencing.

The CDR3 contains 13 residues. Germline V lookup: CDR1 MNHEY, CDR2 SMNVEV (reference sequence). After removal of 5 bases from V and 8 bases from J, the junction contained 4 bases not matched to a gene. Worth noting for this clone: Its antigen remains unknown.

Only in-frame clones appear in the TCRdb table, and some are missing; sequencing was by immunoSEQ multiplex PCR. The table records thousands of clones, 55% to 75% of them present only once. Study-wide points: This small cohort was clinically heterogeneous, and sampling depth was a limitation.

This chain joins TRBV27 and TRBJ1-2; 11 bases align to TRBD1. Sequencing was performed on tissue from the right colon, taken at autopsy. This clonotype originated in a male donor aged 60 or over with lung cancer. CDR3 coding DNA: TGTGCCAGCAGTCTCGGGACAGGGGGGGGCTACACCTTC. Translating gives CASSLGTGGGYTF.